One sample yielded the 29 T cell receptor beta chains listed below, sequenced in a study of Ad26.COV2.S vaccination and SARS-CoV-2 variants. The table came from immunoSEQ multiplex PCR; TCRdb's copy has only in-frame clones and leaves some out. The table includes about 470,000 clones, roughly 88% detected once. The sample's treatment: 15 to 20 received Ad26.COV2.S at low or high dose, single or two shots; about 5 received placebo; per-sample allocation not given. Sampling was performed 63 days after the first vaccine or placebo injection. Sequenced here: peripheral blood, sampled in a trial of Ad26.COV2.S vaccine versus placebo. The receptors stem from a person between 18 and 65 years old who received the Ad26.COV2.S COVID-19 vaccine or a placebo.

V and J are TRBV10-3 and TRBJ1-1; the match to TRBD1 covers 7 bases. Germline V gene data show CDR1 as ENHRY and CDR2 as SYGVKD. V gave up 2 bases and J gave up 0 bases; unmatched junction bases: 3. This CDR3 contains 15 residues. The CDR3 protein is CAISEPGGMNTEAFF. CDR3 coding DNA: TGTGCCATCAGTGAGCCAGGGGGTATGAACACTGAAGCTTTCTTT.

Here the CDR3 reads CASSQSGTVGETQYF. CDR3 coding DNA: TGCGCCAGCAGCCAATCCGGGACAGTAGGAGAGACCCAGTACTTC. This chain connects TRBV4-1 to TRBJ2-5; 7 bases map to TRBD1. The CDR3 has 15 residues. The V gene's germline CDR1 is MGHRA and CDR2 YSYEKL. V dropped 2 bases and J dropped 4; count of bases not matched to a gene: 7.

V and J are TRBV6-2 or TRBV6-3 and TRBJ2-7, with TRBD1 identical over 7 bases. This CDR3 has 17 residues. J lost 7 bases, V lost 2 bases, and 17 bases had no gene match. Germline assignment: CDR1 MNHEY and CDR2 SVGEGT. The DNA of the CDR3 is TGTGCCAGCAGTTACCCGAAGGTTCACAGGGGTGAGGATGAGCAGTACTTC. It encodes CASSYPKVHRGEDEQYF.

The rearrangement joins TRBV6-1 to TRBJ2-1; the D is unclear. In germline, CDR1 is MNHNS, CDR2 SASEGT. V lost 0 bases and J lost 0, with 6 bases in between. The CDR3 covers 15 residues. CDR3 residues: CASSEARSSYNEQFF. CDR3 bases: TGTGCCAGCAGTGAAGCACGTAGCTCCTACAATGAGCAGTTCTTC.

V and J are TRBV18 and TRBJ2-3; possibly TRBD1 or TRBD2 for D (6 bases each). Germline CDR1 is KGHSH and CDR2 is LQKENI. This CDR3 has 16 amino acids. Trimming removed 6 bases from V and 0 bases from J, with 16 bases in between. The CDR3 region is CASSIVGGPSTDTQYF. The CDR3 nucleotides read TGTGCCAGCTCCATTGTCGGGGGCCCTAGCACAGATACGCAGTATTTT.

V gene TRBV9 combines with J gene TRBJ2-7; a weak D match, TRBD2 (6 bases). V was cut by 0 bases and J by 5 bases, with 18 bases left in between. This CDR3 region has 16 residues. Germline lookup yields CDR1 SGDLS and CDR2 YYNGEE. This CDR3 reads CASSVGGGTSHDEQYF. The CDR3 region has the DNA TGTGCCAGCAGCGTAGGTGGCGGGACCTCCCATGACGAGCAGTACTTC.

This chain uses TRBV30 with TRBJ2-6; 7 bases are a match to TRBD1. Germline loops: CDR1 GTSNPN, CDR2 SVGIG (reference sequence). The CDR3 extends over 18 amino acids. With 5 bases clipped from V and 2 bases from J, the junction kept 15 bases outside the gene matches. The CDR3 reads CAWDSSNRGSPGANVLTF. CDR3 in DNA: TGTGCCTGGGATTCATCAAACAGGGGTAGTCCTGGGGCCAACGTCCTGACTTTC.

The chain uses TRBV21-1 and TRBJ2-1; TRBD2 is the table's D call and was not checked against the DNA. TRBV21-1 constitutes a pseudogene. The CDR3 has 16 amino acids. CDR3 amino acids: CASSKARREDYNEQFF. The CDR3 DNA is TGTGCCAGCAGCAAAGCCAGACGGGAGGACTACAATGAGCAGTTCTTC.

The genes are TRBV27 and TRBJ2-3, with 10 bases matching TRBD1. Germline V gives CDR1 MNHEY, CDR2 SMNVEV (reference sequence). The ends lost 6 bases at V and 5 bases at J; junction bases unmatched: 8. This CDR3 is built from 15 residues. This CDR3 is CASRATGGAGDTQYF. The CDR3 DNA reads TGTGCCAGCAGAGCGACAGGGGGCGCCGGAGATACGCAGTATTTT.

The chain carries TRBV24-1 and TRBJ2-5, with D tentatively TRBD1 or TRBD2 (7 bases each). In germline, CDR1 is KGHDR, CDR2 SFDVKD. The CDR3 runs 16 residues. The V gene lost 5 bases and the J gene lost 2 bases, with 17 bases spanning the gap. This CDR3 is CATSAPRQGLQETQYF. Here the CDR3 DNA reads TGTGCCACCAGTGCCCCCCGACAGGGACTACAAGAGACCCAGTACTTC.

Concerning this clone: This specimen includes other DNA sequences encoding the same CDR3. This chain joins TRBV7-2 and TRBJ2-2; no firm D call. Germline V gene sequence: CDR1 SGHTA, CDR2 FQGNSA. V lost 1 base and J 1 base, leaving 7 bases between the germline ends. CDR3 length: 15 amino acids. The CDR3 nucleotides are TGTGCCAGCAGCTTAGTAGGTGGGAACACCGGGGAGCTGTTTTTT. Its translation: CASSLVGGNTGELFF.

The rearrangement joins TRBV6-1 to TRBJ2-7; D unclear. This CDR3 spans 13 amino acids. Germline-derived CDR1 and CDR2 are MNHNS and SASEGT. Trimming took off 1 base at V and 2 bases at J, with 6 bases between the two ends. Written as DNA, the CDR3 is TGTGCCAGCAGTGAAGGCTGGGCCTACGAGCAGTACTTC. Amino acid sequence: CASSEGWAYEQYF.

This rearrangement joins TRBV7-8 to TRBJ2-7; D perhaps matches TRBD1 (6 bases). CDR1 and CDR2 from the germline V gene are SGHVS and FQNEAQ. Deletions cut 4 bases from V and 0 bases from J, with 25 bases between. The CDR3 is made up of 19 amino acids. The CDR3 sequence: CASSYRGTRDRGISYEQYF. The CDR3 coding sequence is TGTGCCAGCAGCTACCGAGGGACACGAGATAGGGGGATCTCCTACGAGCAGTACTTC.

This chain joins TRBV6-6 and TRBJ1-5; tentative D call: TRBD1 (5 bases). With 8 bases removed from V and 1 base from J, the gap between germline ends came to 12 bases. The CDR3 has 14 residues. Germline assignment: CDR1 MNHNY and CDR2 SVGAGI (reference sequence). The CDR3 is CASGMGGSNQPQHF. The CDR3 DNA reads TGTGCCAGCGGTATGGGGGGAAGCAATCAGCCCCAGCATTTT.

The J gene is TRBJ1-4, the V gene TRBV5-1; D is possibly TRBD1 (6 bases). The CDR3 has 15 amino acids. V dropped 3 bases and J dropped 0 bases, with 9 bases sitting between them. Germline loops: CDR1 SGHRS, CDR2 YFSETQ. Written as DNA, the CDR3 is TGCGCCAGCAGCTCCGGACAGTCAACTAATGAAAAACTGTTTTTT. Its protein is CASSSGQSTNEKLFF.

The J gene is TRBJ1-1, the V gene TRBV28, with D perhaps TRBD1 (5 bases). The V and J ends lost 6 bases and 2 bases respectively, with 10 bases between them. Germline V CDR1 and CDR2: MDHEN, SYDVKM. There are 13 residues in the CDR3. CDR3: CASRRDLNTEAFF. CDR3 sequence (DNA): TGTGCCAGCAGACGGGACCTAAACACTGAAGCTTTCTTT.

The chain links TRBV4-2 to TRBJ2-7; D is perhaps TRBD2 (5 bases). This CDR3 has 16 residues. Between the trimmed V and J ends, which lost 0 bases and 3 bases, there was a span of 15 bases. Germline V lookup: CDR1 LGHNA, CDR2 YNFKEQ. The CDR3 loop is CASSQEGGLSYYEQYF. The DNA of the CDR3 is TGTGCCAGCAGCCAAGAAGGAGGACTGAGTTACTACGAGCAGTACTTC.

The CDR3 is CASSFRQIPYEQYF. The CDR3 nucleotides are TGTGCCAGCAGTTTCCGACAGATTCCCTACGAGCAGTACTTC. The rearrangement joins TRBV27 to TRBJ2-7; D is possibly TRBD1 (5 bases). Germline-derived CDR1 and CDR2 are MNHEY and SMNVEV (reference sequence). The CDR3 is made up of 14 amino acids. V was pared by 3 bases and J by 2 bases, with 11 bases between.

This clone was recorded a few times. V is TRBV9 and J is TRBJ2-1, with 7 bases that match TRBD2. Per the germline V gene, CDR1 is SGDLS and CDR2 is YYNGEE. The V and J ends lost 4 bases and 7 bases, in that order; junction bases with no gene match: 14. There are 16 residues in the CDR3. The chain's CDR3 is CASSSTGLAAFNEQFF. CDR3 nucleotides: TGTGCCAGCAGCTCGACTGGGCTAGCGGCCTTTAATGAGCAGTTCTTC.

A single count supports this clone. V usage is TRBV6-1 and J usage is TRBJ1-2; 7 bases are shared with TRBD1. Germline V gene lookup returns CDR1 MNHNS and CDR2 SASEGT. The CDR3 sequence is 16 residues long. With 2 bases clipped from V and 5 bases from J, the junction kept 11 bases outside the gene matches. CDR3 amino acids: CASSERGRQGRYGYTF. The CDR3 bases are TGTGCCAGCAGTGAACGGGGCAGACAGGGTCGGTATGGCTACACCTTC.

This CDR3 is CASGGRSQETQYF. In DNA form, the CDR3 reads TGTGCCTCAGGGGGAAGGAGCCAAGAGACCCAGTACTTC. J is TRBJ2-5 and V is TRBV19; 7 positions agree with TRBD1. The CDR3 spans 13 residues. The V segment lost 11 bases and the J segment 1 base; nucleotides outside the gene matches: 7. Germline V lookup: CDR1 LNHDA, CDR2 SQIVND (reference sequence).

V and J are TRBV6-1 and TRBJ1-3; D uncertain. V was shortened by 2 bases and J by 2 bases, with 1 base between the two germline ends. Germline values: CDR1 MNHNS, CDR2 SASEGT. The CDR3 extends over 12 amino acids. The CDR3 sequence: CASSEPGNTIYF. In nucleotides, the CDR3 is TGTGCCAGCAGTGAACCTGGAAACACCATATATTTT.

Here the CDR3 reads CATSEASRREQYF. The CDR3 DNA reads as TGTGCCACCAGCGAGGCCAGTCGGAGGGAGCAGTACTTC. The chain links TRBV15 to TRBJ2-7, with a tentative D call TRBD2 (5 bases). The germline gives CDR1 LNHNV, CDR2 YYDKDF (reference sequence). V lost 5 bases and J lost 7, with 15 bases in between. The CDR3 runs to 13 residues.

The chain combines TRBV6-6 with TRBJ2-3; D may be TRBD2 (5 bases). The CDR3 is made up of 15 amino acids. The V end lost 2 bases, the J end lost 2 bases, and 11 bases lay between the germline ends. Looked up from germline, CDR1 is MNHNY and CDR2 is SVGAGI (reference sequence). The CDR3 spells CASSYIPDFTDTQYF. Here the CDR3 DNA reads TGTGCCAGCAGTTACATCCCGGACTTCACAGATACGCAGTATTTT.

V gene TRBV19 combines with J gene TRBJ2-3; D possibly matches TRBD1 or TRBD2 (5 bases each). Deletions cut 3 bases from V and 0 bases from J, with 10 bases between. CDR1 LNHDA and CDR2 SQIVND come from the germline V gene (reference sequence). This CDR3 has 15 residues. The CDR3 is CASSIGTQSTDTQYF. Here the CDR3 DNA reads TGTGCCAGTAGTATTGGGACCCAAAGCACAGATACGCAGTATTTT.

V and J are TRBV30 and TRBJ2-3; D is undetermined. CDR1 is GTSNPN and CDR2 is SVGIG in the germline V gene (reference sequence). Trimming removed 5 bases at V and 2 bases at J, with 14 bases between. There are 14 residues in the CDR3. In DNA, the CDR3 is TGTGCCTGGGCCTACGTGGGTCTCACAGATACGCAGTATTTT. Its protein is CAWAYVGLTDTQYF.

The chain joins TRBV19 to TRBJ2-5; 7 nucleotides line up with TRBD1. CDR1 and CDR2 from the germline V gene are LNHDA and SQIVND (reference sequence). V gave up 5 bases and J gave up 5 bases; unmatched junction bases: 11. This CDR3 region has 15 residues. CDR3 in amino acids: CASSVYGQAAETQYF. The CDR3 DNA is TGTGCCAGTAGTGTCTACGGACAGGCGGCGGAGACCCAGTACTTC.

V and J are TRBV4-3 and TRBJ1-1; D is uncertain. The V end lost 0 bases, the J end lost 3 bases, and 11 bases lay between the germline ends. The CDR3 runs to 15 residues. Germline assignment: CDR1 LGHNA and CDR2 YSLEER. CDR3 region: CASSQDLAAYTEAFF. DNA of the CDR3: TGCGCCAGCAGCCAAGATTTGGCAGCTTACACTGAAGCTTTCTTT.

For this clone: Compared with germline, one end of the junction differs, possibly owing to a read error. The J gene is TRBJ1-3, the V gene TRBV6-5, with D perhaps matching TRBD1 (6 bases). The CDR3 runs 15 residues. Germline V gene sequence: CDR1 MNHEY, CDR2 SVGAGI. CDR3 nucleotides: TGTGCCAGCAGTAGTTGGACAGTCTCTGGAAACATCATATATTTT. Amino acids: CASSSWTVSGNIIYF.